Reported below is one T cell receptor beta chain. Its specificity is unknown. Germline V CDR1 and CDR2: LNHDA, SQIVND (reference sequence). This CDR3 has 14 amino acids. V lost 3 bases and J 2 bases, leaving 9 bases between the germline ends. The sample originates from a study of radiotherapy plus CTLA-4 blockade in lung cancer. Overall study results and limits: Expansion of tumor-derived TCR clones was observed in blood after radiotherapy plus ipilimumab.

Patients in the study, people with chemo-refractory metastatic non-small-cell lung cancer, received focal radiation plus ipilimumab CTLA-4 blockade. Libraries were prepared by immunoSEQ multiplex PCR; TCRdb keeps only in-frame clonotypes and omits some of them. The repertoire consists of about 80,000 clones, with around 87% occurring once and the leading ten covering less than 0.9%. The sequence was collected from a human donor with non-small cell lung cancer who had stable disease on radiotherapy plus ipilimumab. The starting material was peripheral blood, obtained from a patient treated with radiotherapy plus ipilimumab. The J gene is TRBJ2-3, the V gene TRBV19; D not certain. CDR3 sequence (DNA): TGTGCCAGTAGTATGATCCCCTCCACAGATACGCAGTATTTT. Its protein product is CASSMIPSTDTQYF.